The rows below give T cell receptor beta chains drawn from one sample of a study of cytomegalovirus exposure and HLA in healthy donors. Measured with immunoSEQ multiplex PCR; TCRdb has only the in-frame clones, and not every one. Of a few hundred thousand clones in the sample, 80% to 95% are singletons; the top ten hold more than 0.85%. Sample: PBMCs. Receptors originate from a woman between 18 and 29 years old in good health and CMV-seronegative. Each CDR3 is given with its conserved first and last residue. The D gene is left open where the match is weak. Some rows have no size entry. The others give once, few or many, or a class for an expanded clone.

d_gene	abundance	v_gene	j_gene	CDR3nt	CDR3aa
TRBD2	-	TRBV7-2	TRBJ2-3	TGTGCCAGCAGCTTAGGCCTAGCGGGAGTTTCCCCCGTCACAGATACGCAGTATTTT	CASSLGLAGVSPVTDTQYF
-	-	TRBV11-3	TRBJ1-3	TGTGCCAGCAGCCCCGACAGTGCTGGAAACACCATATATTTT	CASSPDSAGNTIYF
TRBD2	-	TRBV7-2	TRBJ2-3	TGTGCCAGCAGCTTAGGTCGACTAGCGGGATGGTTCACAGATACGCAGTATTTT	CASSLGRLAGWFTDTQYF
-	-	TRBV5-4	TRBJ1-4	TGTGCCAGCAGCTTACTAACAACTAATGAAAAACTGTTTTTT	CASSLLTTNEKLFF
TRBD1	-	TRBV5-1	TRBJ2-4	TGCGCCAGCCAGGGGGATAACATTCAGTACTTC	CASQGDNIQYF
TRBD2	-	TRBV5-1	TRBJ2-1	TGCGCCAGCAGCTTGGCGGGAGGGCCAGGCAATGAGCAGTTCTTC	CASSLAGGPGNEQFF
-	once	TRBV11-3	TRBJ2-1	TGTGCCAGCAGCTTGGGGCTTCTTAGCTCCTACAATGAGCAGTTCTTC	CASSLGLLSSYNEQFF
TRBD1	once	TRBV2	TRBJ2-7	TGTGCCAGCAATGACAGGGGGCGAGAGCAGTACTTC	CASNDRGREQYF
TRBD2	-	TRBV6-1	TRBJ2-7	TGTGCCAGCAGTGACCCCCTAGCGGGGTCCTACGAGCAGTACTTC	CASSDPLAGSYEQYF
TRBD2	-	TRBV7-9	TRBJ2-1	TGTGCCAGCAGCTTTACTAGCGGGAGCTCGGATGAGCAGTTCTTC	CASSFTSGSSDEQFF
TRBD1	-	TRBV5-1	TRBJ2-1	TGCGCCAGCAGTTTGAAACAGGGGTCCGACCTTAATGAGCAGTTCTTC	CASSLKQGSDLNEQFF
-	-	TRBV6-5	TRBJ2-2	TGTGCCAGCACCATGGGGCACGGGGAGCTGTTTTTT	CASTMGHGELFF
TRBD2	-	TRBV9	TRBJ2-1	TGTGCCAGCAGCGCCCTTGGCGGGAGCTACAATGAGCAGTTCTTC	CASSALGGSYNEQFF
TRBD2	-	TRBV5-4	TRBJ2-7	TGTGCCAGCAGCTTGGTCGGGACTAGCGGGATCTACGAGCAGTACTTC	CASSLVGTSGIYEQYF
-	-	TRBV6-5	TRBJ1-2	TGTGCCAGCACCAAAGGACAGCAGGACTATGGCTACACCTTC	CASTKGQQDYGYTF
-	-	TRBV6-1	TRBJ1-2	TGTGCCAGCAAATCGGGGACTAACTATGGCTACACCTTC	CASKSGTNYGYTF
-	-	TRBV29-1	TRBJ1-3	TGCAGCACAACAGGTACCTCTGGAAACACCATATATTTT	CSTTGTSGNTIYF
-	-	TRBV29-1	TRBJ2-3	TGCAGCGTTTGGGCTAGCACAGATACGCAGTATTTT	CSVWASTDTQYF
TRBD2	-	TRBV5-4	TRBJ2-7	TGTGCAACGGGACTAGATTCCTACGAGCAGTACTTC	CATGLDSYEQYF
TRBD1	-	TRBV10-3	TRBJ2-7	TGTGCCATCAGTGAGTCATTACAGGGGACCGAGCAGTACTTC	CAISESLQGTEQYF
-	-	TRBV6-5	TRBJ1-1	TGTGCCAGCAGTTGGCGGGGTAGCGAAGCTTTCTTT	CASSWRGSEAFF
-	-	TRBV9	TRBJ1-1	TGTGCCAGCAGCGTAGAACATCAGCGGGTAGCTGAAGCTTTCTTT	CASSVEHQRVAEAFF
TRBD2	-	TRBV6-1	TRBJ2-7	TGTGCCAGCACCACACTAGCGGGAGCGGTAAACGAGCAGTACTTC	CASTTLAGAVNEQYF
TRBD2	-	TRBV5-1	TRBJ2-7	TGCGCCAGCAGCTCTGGGACTAGCGGTACTAGTCCCTACGAGCAGTACTTC	CASSSGTSGTSPYEQYF
TRBD2	-	TRBV19	TRBJ2-3	TGTGCCAGTAGTATGTGGACTAGCGGGAGGAGCACAGATACGCAGTATTTT	CASSMWTSGRSTDTQYF
TRBD1	-	TRBV6-5	TRBJ2-7	TGTGCCAGCACCGCTACAGGGGTCGGCGAGCAGTACTTC	CASTATGVGEQYF
-	-	TRBV19	TRBJ2-2	TGTGCCAGTACCCAGAGCGGCGGGGAGCTGTTTTTT	CASTQSGGELFF
TRBD2	-	TRBV4-1	TRBJ2-1	TGCGCCAGCAGCCCGACCGCGGGAGATCCCTCCTACAATGAGCAGTTCTTC	CASSPTAGDPSYNEQFF
-	-	TRBV6-5	TRBJ2-5	TGTGCCAGCACCCAGATAGGAGAAGAAGAGACCCAGTACTTC	CASTQIGEEETQYF
-	-	TRBV6-1	TRBJ1-5	TGTGCCAGCAGTGAAGCTGGGGGCGGGCGGCCCCAGCATTTT	CASSEAGGGRPQHF
-	-	TRBV7-9	TRBJ2-7	TGTGCCAGCAGCTTAGCGGAGAGAACCTACGAGCAGTACTTC	CASSLAERTYEQYF
-	few	TRBV5-4	TRBJ1-1	TGTGCCAGCAGCTTGAACCCTATGAACACTGAAGCTTTCTTT	CASSLNPMNTEAFF
-	-	TRBV5-1	TRBJ2-1	TGCGCCAGCAGCGCCCGGGGGACCCTTTACAATGAGCAGTTCTTC	CASSARGTLYNEQFF
-	-	TRBV6-1	TRBJ1-3	TGTGCCAGCAGCGACAGCTCTGGAAACACCATATATTTT	CASSDSSGNTIYF
-	-	TRBV9	TRBJ2-1	TGTGCCAACAAGCGGGTTCCAAAACCGAGCAATGAGCAGTTCTTC	CANKRVPKPSNEQFF
-	-	TRBV5-1	TRBJ1-1	TGCGCCAGCAGCTTGGAAGTCCCCCGGGCTGAAGCTTTCTTT	CASSLEVPRAEAFF